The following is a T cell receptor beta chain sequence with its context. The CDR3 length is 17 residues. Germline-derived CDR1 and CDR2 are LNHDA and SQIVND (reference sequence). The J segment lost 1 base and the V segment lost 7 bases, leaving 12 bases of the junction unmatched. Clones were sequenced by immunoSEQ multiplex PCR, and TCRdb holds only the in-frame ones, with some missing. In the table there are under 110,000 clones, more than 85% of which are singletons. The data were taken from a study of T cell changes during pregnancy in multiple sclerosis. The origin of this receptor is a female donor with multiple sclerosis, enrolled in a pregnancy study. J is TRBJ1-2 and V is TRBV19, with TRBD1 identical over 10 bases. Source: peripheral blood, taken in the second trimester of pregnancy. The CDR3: CASTHGTGVTVNYGYTF. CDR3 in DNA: TGTGCCAGTACCCACGGGACAGGGGTCACGGTTAACTATGGCTACACCTTC.